The present T cell receptor (beta chain) was sequenced within a study of T cell repertoires in cytomegalovirus infection. Study at large: CMV infection plus the matching HLA type was flagged by public TCR beta signatures.

This clonotype was observed many times. Trimming removed 5 bases at V and 3 bases at J, with 10 bases between. The germline V gene encodes CDR1 SGHTA and CDR2 FQGNSA. There are 13 residues in the CDR3. TCRdb reprocessed the reads with MiXCR, giving one entry per CDR3 protein. The sample has 400,000 or so distinct CDR3 sequences, over 15% seen once. The receptor was derived from a human donor in good health (CMV status not recorded). Some clones in this sample may be carry-over from other donors' samples. The rearrangement joins TRBV7-2 to TRBJ1-1; D call uncertain. The material sequenced was PBMCs. DNA for the CDR3: TGTGCCAGCAGCACTGGACCGCACACTGAAGCTTTCTTT. This sequence encodes CASSTGPHTEAFF.